One and the same sample provided the 9 T cell receptor beta chains below, sequenced in a study of shared clonotypes between healthy human individuals. Here immunoSEQ multiplex PCR was the method, and the copy in TCRdb shows in-frame clones only, minus some. The repertoire holds 2 million to 3 million clones, with over 85% as singletons. Material: naive CD4+ T cells from PBMCs. Stated subset: CD45RA+ positively selected. The source is a young man in good health. Some clones in this sample may be carry-over from other donors' samples.

The CDR3 sequence: CASRLTGTLEGLLYNEQFF. In DNA, the CDR3 is TGTGCCAGTAGGCTAACCGGGACCTTAGAGGGACTACTATACAATGAGCAGTTCTTC. The genes are TRBV19 and TRBJ2-1; 7 positions agree with TRBD2. The junction had 21 bases not matched to a gene; V was cut back by 6 bases and J by 4 bases. This CDR3 comprises 19 residues. CDR1 and CDR2 (germline): LNHDA, SQIVND (reference sequence).

The CDR3 bases are TGTGCCAGCAGCTTGGCCGGGTCCACAACTAATGAAAAACTGTTTTTT. This encodes CASSLAGSTTNEKLFF. V usage is TRBV5-6 and J usage is TRBJ1-4; unclear D gene. The CDR3 covers 16 residues. V lost 0 bases and J lost 0, with 9 bases in between. Germline assignment: CDR1 SGHDT and CDR2 YYEEEE.

The chain uses TRBV28 and TRBJ2-7, with D possibly matching TRBD2 (6 bases). V was clipped by 6 bases and J by 5 bases, with 20 bases between them. The V gene's germline CDR1 is MDHEN and CDR2 SYDVKM. There are 15 residues in the CDR3. The CDR3 here is CASSFRESTAHEQYF. The CDR3 nucleotides read TGTGCCAGCAGCTTTCGGGAGTCCACGGCCCACGAGCAGTACTTC.

The CDR3 loop is CAISERLALNEQYF. The CDR3 DNA follows: TGTGCCATCAGTGAGCGACTAGCCCTCAACGAGCAGTACTTC. The V and J genes are TRBV10-3 and TRBJ2-7; 7 nucleotides agree with TRBD2. Unmatched junction bases numbered 6, after V lost 2 bases and J lost 5 bases. Germline-derived CDR1 and CDR2 are ENHRY and SYGVKD. This CDR3 comprises 14 residues.

The chain recombines TRBV27 with TRBJ2-7, with D unresolved. The CDR3 runs 14 residues. Trimming pared 3 bases from V and 2 bases from J, leaving 11 bases between. In germline, CDR1 is MNHEY, CDR2 SMNVEV (reference sequence). As DNA, the CDR3 is TGTGCCAGCAGTTTTAAAGGGATTACCTACGAGCAGTACTTC. Encoded protein: CASSFKGITYEQYF.

In its sample, this clone was seen once. The genes are TRBV5-6 and TRBJ2-1, with D unclear. The CDR3 runs 15 residues. Germline CDR1 SGHDT, CDR2 YYEEEE. Trimming pared 4 bases from V and 7 bases from J, leaving 18 bases between. The chain's CDR3 is CASSRTGRKGNEQFF. The CDR3 coding sequence is TGTGCCAGCAGCAGGACCGGGCGAAAGGGAAATGAGCAGTTCTTC.

A word on this clone: The identical CDR3 is also encoded by other nucleotide sequences in the sample. J is TRBJ2-5 and V is TRBV6-5, with D unresolved. CDR1 and CDR2 from the germline V gene are MNHEY and SVGAGI. The CDR3 runs to 11 residues. V lost 1 base to trimming and J lost 5 bases, with 2 bases between them. The CDR3 bases are TGTGCCAGCAGTTACTATGAGACCCAGTACTTC. Translating it yields CASSYYETQYF.

The chain has TRBV6-1 and TRBJ2-7; the D gene is possibly TRBD2 (5 bases). V lost 1 base, J lost 1 base, and 5 bases lay in between. This CDR3 contains 13 residues. Germline lookup yields CDR1 MNHNS and CDR2 SASEGT. The CDR3 nucleotides read TGTGCCAGCAGTGAAGGGACTTCCTACGAGCAGTACTTC. Protein product: CASSEGTSYEQYF.

Points on this clone: This specimen includes other DNA sequences encoding the same CDR3. The genes are TRBV18 and TRBJ2-2; possibly TRBD1 or TRBD2 for D (5 bases each). Trimming shortened V by 3 bases and J by 3 bases, and 11 bases separated the two germline ends. The CDR3 covers 15 residues. Germline V gene lookup returns CDR1 KGHSH and CDR2 LQKENI. In DNA, the CDR3 is TGTGCCAGCTCACCTCGGGGCAGGGACACCGGGGAGCTGTTTTTT. Translating gives CASSPRGRDTGELFF.